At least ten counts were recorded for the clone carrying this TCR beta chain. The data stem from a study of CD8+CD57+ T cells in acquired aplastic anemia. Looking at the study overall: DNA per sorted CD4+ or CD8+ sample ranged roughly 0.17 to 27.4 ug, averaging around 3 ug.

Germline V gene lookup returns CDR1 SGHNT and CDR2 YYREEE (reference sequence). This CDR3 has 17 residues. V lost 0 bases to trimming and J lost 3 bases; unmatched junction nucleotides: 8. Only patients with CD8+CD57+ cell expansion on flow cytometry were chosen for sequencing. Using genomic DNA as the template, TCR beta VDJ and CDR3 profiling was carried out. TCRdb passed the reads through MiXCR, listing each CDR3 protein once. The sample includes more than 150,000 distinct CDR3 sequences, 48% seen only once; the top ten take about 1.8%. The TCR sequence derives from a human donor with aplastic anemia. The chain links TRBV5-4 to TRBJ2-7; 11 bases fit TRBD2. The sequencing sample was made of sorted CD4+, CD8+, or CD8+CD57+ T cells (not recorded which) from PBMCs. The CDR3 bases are TGTGCCAGCAGCTTGGCTGCCGGGACTAGCGGTTACTACGAGCAGTACTTC. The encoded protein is CASSLAAGTSGYYEQYF.